This T cell receptor (beta chain) appears in the sequencing data of a study of PD-1 blockade in classical Hodgkin lymphoma. Across the study: On a schedule of every 2 weeks, patients received nivolumab 3 mg/kg intravenously. General study results and limits: Prior therapy or disease activity may underlie the repertoire differences, whose causes remain undefined. By C4D1 there was a significant rise in CD4+ TCR diversity but not in CD8+ TCR diversity. Patients excluded were those beginning nivolumab under 1 year after ASCT.

The data were produced by immunoSEQ multiplex PCR, yet TCRdb's version contains in-frame clones alone and is incomplete. The table shows some 63,000 clones, with roughly nine tenths occurring only once. J was trimmed by 5 bases and V by 4 bases; bases with no gene match: 7. The CDR3 extends over 15 amino acids. Germline CDR1 SGHTS, CDR2 YDEGEE. As for this clone: Its antigen is currently unknown.

All patients relapsed after autologous stem cell transplantation, and brentuximab vedotin exposure varied. The origin of this receptor is a human donor with classical Hodgkin lymphoma. V and J are TRBV5-8 and TRBJ2-7; 12 bases are a match to TRBD1. The material sequenced was peripheral blood mononuclear cells (PBMCs), taken at baseline. This CDR3 is CASSPGTGGLNEQYF. DNA of the CDR3: TGTGCCAGCAGCCCCGGGACAGGGGGCCTTAACGAGCAGTACTTC.